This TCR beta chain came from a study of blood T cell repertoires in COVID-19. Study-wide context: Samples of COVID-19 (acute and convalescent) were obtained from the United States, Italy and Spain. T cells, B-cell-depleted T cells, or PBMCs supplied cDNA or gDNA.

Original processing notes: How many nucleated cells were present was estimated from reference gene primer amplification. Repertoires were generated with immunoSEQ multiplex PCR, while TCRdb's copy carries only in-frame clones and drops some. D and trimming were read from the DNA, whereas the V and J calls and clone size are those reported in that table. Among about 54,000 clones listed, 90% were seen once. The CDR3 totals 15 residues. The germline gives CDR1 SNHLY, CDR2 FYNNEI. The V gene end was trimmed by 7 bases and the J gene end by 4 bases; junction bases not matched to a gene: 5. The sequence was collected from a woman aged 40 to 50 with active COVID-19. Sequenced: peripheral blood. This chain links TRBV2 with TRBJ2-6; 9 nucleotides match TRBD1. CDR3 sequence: CASTGDRVGANVLTF. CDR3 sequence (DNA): TGTGCCAGCACCGGGGACAGGGTCGGGGCCAACGTCCTGACTTTC. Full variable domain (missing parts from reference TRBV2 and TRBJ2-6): EPEVTQTPSHQVTQMGQEVILRCVPISNHLYFYWYRQILGQKVEFLVSFYNNEISEKSEIFDDQFSVERPDGSNFTLKIRSTKLEDSAMYFCASTGDRVGANVLTFGAGSRLTVL.